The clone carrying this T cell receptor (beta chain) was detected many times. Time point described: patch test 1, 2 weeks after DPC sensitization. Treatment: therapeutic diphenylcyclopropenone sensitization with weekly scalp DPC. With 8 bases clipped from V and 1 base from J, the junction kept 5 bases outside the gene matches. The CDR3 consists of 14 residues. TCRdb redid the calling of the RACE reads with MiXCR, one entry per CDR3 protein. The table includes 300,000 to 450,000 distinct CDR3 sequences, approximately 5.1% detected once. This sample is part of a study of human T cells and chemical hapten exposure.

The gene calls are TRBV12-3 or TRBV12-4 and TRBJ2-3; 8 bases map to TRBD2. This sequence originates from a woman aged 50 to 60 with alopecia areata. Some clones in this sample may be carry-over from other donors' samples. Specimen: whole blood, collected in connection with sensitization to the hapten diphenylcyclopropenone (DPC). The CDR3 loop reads CASRLAGRTDTQYF. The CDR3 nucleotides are TGTGCCAGCCGTCTAGCGGGTCGCACAGATACGCAGTATTTT.